This T cell receptor beta chain appears in the sequencing data of a study of blood T cells in healthy people across ages. The CDR3 is 15 amino acids. The ends lost 1 base at V and 2 bases at J; junction bases unmatched: 3. Germline CDR1 SGHTA, CDR2 FQGNSA. Through a sample-barcoded 5' primer and a J-beta primer mix, a second PCR was run for roughly 6 to 12 cycles. With 12 random nucleotides, a template-switch adaptor tagged each individual cDNA molecule. Sequencing yielded, for each sample, at least 2.5 million paired-end reads carrying CDR3. TCRdb passed the 5' RACE reads through MiXCR, listing each CDR3 protein once. The table shows 650,000 to 1,000,000 distinct CDR3 sequences, with about 47% occurring only once.

The rearrangement joins TRBV7-2 to TRBJ2-7, with TRBD2 identical over 9 bases. The TCR originated in an older man in good health. The sequenced sample was blood. CDR3 nucleotides: TGTGCCAGCAGCTTAGTCCCTAGCGGGACCTACGAGCAGTACTTC. This encodes CASSLVPSGTYEQYF.